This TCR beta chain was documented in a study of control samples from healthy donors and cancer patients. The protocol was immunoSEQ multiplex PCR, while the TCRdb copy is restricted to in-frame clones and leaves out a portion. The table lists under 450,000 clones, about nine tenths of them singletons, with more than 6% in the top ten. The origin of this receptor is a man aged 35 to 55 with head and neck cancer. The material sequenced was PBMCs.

CDR3 sequence reads: CANPSGQYF. The CDR3, as DNA: TGTGCCAACCCATCCGGGCAGTACTTC. J is TRBJ2-7 and V is TRBV27; D is unresolved. Germline V gene sequence: CDR1 MNHEY, CDR2 SMNVEV (reference sequence). This CDR3 spans 9 amino acids. V was clipped by 10 bases and J by 9 bases, with 10 bases between them.